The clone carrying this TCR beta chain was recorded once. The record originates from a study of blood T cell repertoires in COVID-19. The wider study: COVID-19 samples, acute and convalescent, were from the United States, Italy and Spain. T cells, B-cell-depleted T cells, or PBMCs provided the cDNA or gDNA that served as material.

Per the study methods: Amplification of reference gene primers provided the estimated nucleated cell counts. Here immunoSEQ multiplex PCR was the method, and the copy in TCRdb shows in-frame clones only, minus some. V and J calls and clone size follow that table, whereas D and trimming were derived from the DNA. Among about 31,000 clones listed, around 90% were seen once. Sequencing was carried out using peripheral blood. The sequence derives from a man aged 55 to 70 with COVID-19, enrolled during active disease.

CDR3: CASSSGLDTEAFF. Written as DNA, the CDR3 is TGTGCCAGCAGTTCCGGACTGGACACTGAAGCTTTCTTT. V usage is TRBV6-5 and J usage is TRBJ1-1; no clear D. The CDR3 sequence is 13 residues long. The V end lost 4 bases, the J end lost 3 bases, and 9 bases lay between the germline ends. The germline V gene has CDR1 MNHEY and CDR2 SVGAGI.